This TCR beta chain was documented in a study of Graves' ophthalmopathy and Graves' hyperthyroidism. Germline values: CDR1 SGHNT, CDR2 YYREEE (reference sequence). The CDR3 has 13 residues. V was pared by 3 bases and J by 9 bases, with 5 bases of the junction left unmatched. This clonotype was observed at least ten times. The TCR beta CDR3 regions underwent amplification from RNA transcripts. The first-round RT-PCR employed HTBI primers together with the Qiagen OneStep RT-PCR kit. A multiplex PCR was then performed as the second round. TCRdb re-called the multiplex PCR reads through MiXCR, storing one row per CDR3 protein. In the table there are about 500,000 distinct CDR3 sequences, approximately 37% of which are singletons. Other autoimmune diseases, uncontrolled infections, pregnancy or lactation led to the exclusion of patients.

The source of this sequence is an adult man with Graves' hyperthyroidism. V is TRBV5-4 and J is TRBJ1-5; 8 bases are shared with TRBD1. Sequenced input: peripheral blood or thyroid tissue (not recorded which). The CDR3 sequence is CASSSDRVGPQHF. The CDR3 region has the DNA TGTGCCAGCAGCTCGGACAGGGTAGGGCCCCAGCATTTT.